This T cell receptor (beta chain) was recorded in a study of vaccination and CD4 T cells after COVID-19 (dated by TCRdb to the early 2020s). Regarding the research as a whole: SARS-CoV-2 positivity had been established in the convalescent patients by nasal swab PCR, and mild disease was recorded in nine or ten of these patients and severe disease in one. Overlapping spike peptide pools from SARS-CoV-2 and from the common cold coronaviruses HCoV-NL63, HCoV-OC43 and HCoV-229E were used as culture stimuli. Post-vaccine blood samples were collected a median of around 10 weeks after the second vaccine dose, ranging from 14 to 241 days. The spike-specific CD4+ TCR repertoire was compared before and after mRNA vaccination in nine to ten COVID-19 convalescent patients and a handful of infection-naive healthy vaccine recipients. Participants got two doses of the Pfizer-BioNTech BNT162b2 vaccine (n=8) or two doses of the Moderna mRNA-1273 vaccine (n=2). Post-COVID blood samples from convalescent patients were collected a median of around 110 days after diagnosis, with a range of roughly 30 to 170 days. The convalescent cohort comprised six males and four females, including two Hispanic individuals, seven Caucasians, two Asians and one multiracial person. As controls, cultures received a CEFX viral epitope pool (the positive control), an HIV-1 Nef peptide pool (the negative control), or no peptide at all. Here is what the overall study found, with its caveats: In convalescent patients, a median 86.3% of post-vaccine SARS-CoV-2-reactive clones were detected only after vaccination, suggesting vaccine-specific priming. Of the vaccine-specific clones found in convalescent patients, nearly all (304 of 307) were mono-reactive for SARS-CoV-2 spike instead of being cross-reactive with common cold coronaviruses. Relatively few convalescent patients were included in the study, and early timepoints after natural infection were not analyzed. Although the median number of SARS-CoV-2-reactive clonotypes went up from 21 after infection to 30 to 45 after vaccination, the increase was not significant.

This clonotype showed up just a few times. What antigen it recognizes has not been identified. No per-base quality is available; no much larger clone lies one base away. Libraries were built with PCR. TCR sequencing of DNA from cultured CD4+ T cells used the Oncomine TCR Beta short-read assay at the Johns Hopkins FTIC core. The QIAamp micro DNA kit was used to extract genomic DNA from the cultured CD4+ T cells. Oncomine TCR Beta libraries from cultured CD4+ T cells were pooled with unique dual indexes and sequenced on an Illumina iSeq 100. The published analysis was carried out like this. Non-productive sequences were filtered out, and CDR3s that did not start with C, did not end with F or W, or were shorter than 7 amino acids were discarded. Antigen-specific clonotypes were identified with the MANAFEST web application by comparing peptide-stimulated wells with reference and other culture wells. To be called positive, a clone needed an FDR below 0.05, an odds ratio above 5, and a productive frequency above 0.1% in at least two of three replicate wells. Cross-reactive clonotypes were defined as significantly expanded in both SARS-CoV-2 spike wells and at least one common cold coronavirus spike condition. Levenshtein distances (stringdist) and unrooted phylogenetic trees (ape) in R version 3.6.1 were used to assess CDR3 homology. TCRdb reprocessing: public reads trimmed at Q25 with fastp, clones called with MiXCR, in-frame beta chains kept. Merged by CDR3 protein, the rows form single entries marked with the most common genes and DNA. The V and J calls shown here were made by TCRdb, not taken from the authors' results. The sample table shows several thousand distinct CDR3 sequences, and over 15% are seen once. Together, the top ten hold about 14% of the sample.

From the germline V gene, CDR1 is SGHDN and CDR2 is FVKESK. The CDR3 covers 13 residues, taking in both the cysteine and the phenylalanine. The retained sequence is limited to the CDR3, 39 bases, with the frame set at the first base. V is pared back by 2 bases and J by 6 bases, with 10 bases lying between the germline termini. This sample's treatment or condition label indicates: approximately nine-day PBMC culture with coronavirus spike peptide pools or control peptides (ViraFEST assay). To expand antigen-specific T cells with peptide pools and then pick out the expanded clonotypes through TCR sequencing, the study relied on the ViraFEST assay. Positive SARS-CoV-2 PCR tests in the convalescent patients dated from March to December 2020, before Alpha, Beta and Delta variants emerged in the United States. Each well held approximately 2 million PBMCs cultured in IMDM containing roughly 5% human AB serum and roughly 10 IU/ml IL-2, with 8 to 10 ug/ml peptide pools added. On days 3 and 7, half of the culture medium was replaced with fresh IL-2-containing medium. After around 10 days of culture, CD4+ T cells were isolated by negative selection using the EasySep CD4+ T cell isolation kit. Ficoll-Paque Plus gradient centrifugation was used to isolate PBMCs from whole blood, and the isolated PBMCs were then either used fresh or cryopreserved at -140C. Culture conditions were generally each tested in triplicate wells.

The receptor was isolated from a human donor who had recovered from COVID-19. This chain joins TRBV14 to TRBJ1-2, and possibly TRBD1, on 5 matching bases. The specimen sequenced was CD4+ T cells from blood, cultured in vitro. CDR3 reads: CASSQRVGDGYTF. The DNA sequence is given as TGTGCCAGCAGCCAAAGGGTAGGGGATGGCTACACCTTC. The CDR3, completed at both ends by the reference TRBV14 and TRBJ1-2 genes, gives the full variable domain EAGVTQFPSHSVIEKGQTVTLRCDPISGHDNLYWYRRVMGKEIKFLLHFVKESKQDESGMPNNRFLAERTGGTYSTLKVQPAELEDSGVYFCASSQRVGDGYTFGSGTRLTVV.